This T cell receptor (beta chain) is from a study of T-cell memory formation after mild COVID-19. Study-level findings and limits: The authors did not confirm SARS-CoV-2 specificity of second-wave clones peaking day 37. The appearance of some responding clones in pre-infection memory suggested that cross-reactive memory joined.

Constant-segment-primed 5'RACE gave TCR alpha and TCR beta cDNA libraries with sample barcodes and UMIs. MiXCR, run by TCRdb on the 5' RACE reads, gives a single entry per CDR3 protein. The data hold roughly 560,000 distinct CDR3 sequences, with roughly 21% observed a single time. CDR1 SNHLY and CDR2 FYNNEI come from the germline V gene. V gave up 3 bases and J gave up 8 bases, with 14 bases separating them. CDR3 length equals 14 residues. A few counts support this clonotype. Its target is not known. Sequenced sample: PBMCs or a T cell subset sorted from them (not recorded which). This TCR came from an adult woman who had mild COVID-19 (a few samples of this study predate the infection). Cell type and time point are not known. The rearrangement joins TRBV2 to TRBJ2-1, with D possibly matching TRBD1 (6 bases). The CDR3 here is CASSEPQGWDEQFF. The CDR3 DNA follows: TGTGCCAGCAGTGAGCCCCAGGGGTGGGATGAGCAGTTCTTC.